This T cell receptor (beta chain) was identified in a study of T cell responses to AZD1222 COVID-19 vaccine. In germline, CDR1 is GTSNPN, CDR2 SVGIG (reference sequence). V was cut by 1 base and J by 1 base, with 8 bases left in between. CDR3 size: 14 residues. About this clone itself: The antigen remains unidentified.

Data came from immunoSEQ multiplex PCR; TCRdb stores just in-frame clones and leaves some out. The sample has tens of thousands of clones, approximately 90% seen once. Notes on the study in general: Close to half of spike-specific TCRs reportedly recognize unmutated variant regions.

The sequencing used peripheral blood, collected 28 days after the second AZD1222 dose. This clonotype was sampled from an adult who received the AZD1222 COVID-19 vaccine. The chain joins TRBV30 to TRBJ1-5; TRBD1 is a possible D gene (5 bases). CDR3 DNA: TGTGCCTGGAGTGCGACAGTGAGCAATCAGCCCCAGCATTTT. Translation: CAWSATVSNQPQHF. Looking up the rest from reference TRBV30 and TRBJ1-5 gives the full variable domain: SQTIHQWPATLVQPVGSPLSLECTVEGTSNPNLYWYRQAAGRGLQLLFYSVGIGQISSEVPQNLSASRPQDRQFILSSKKLLLSDSGFYLCAWSATVSNQPQHFGDGTRLSIL.